The sample holds a few counts of the clone carrying this T cell receptor (beta chain). Its antigen is not known. Here immunoSEQ multiplex PCR was the method, and the copy in TCRdb shows in-frame clones only, minus some. The table lists several thousand clones, 65% to 80% of them singletons. These data belong to a study of PD-1 blockade in classical Hodgkin lymphoma. Points from the study as a whole: By cycle point C4D1, TCR diversity had risen significantly in CD4+ cells (but not CD8+ cells). The baseline diversity of complete responders showed similarity to that of newly diagnosed patients.

Time point: cycle 4 day 1 (C4D1), after more than 5 weeks of nivolumab. Each patient's relapse followed autologous stem cell transplantation, and brentuximab vedotin exposure varied. Applied to thawed PBMCs, magnetic negative selection was the method used to isolate CD8+ T cells. Complete response, partial response or progressive disease were the best responses. This receptor was obtained from a human donor with classical Hodgkin lymphoma. The input for sequencing was CD8+ T cells from blood, taken before the fourth cycle of nivolumab.

CDR3 amino acids: CATSPADRGSVPYEQYF. In DNA form, the CDR3 reads TGTGCCACCAGTCCCGCGGACAGGGGATCGGTGCCCTACGAGCAGTACTTC. The chain is built from TRBV13 and TRBJ2-7; 9 bases fit TRBD1. The CDR3 is 17 amino acids. Germline CDR1 and CDR2: PRHDT and FYEKMQ (reference sequence). With 10 bases clipped from V and 2 bases from J, the junction kept 18 bases outside the gene matches.